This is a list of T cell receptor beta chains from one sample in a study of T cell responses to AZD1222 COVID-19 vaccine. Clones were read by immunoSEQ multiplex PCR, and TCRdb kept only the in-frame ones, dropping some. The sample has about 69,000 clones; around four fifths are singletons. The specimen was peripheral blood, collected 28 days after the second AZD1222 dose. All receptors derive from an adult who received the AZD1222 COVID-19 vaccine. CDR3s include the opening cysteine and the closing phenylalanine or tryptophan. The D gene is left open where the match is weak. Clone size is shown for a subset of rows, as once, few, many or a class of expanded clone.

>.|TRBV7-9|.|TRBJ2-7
TGTGCCAGCAGCTCCCAGGGCCGGATGTACGAGCAGTACTTC
CASSSQGRMYEQYF
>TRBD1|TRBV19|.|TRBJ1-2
TGTGCCAGTAGTAGACAGGGGAACTATGGCTACACCTTC
CASSRQGNYGYTF
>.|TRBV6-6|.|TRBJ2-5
TGTGCCAGCAGTTATCGGTCTGAAGAGACCCAGTACTTC
CASSYRSEETQYF
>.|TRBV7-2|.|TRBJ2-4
TGTGCCAGCATCCCAGAGGGACTAGCCAAAAACATTCAGTACTTC
CASIPEGLAKNIQYF
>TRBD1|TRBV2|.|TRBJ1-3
TGTGCCAGCAGAATACAGGGGGCGCCTGGAAACACCATATATTTT
CASRIQGAPGNTIYF
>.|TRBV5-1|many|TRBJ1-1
TGCGCCAGCAGCTCAGGCATCAGGACTGAAGCTTTCTTT
CASSSGIRTEAFF
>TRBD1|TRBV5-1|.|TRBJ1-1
TGCGCCAGCAGCCAGGGGGGTGGTGGTAGCACTGAAGCTTTCTTT
CASSQGGGGSTEAFF
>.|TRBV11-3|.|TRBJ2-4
TGTGCCAGCAGCCCGGGGGACCCGGGGTCCCATCAGTACTTC
CASSPGDPGSHQYF
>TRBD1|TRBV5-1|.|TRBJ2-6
TGCGCCAGCAGCGTCGACGGGACAGGGGGCTCTGGGGCCAACGTCCTGACTTTC
CASSVDGTGGSGANVLTF
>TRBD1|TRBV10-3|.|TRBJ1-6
TGTGCCATCAGGGACAGGCATAATTCACCCCTCCACTTT
CAIRDRHNSPLHF
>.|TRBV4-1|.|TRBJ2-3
TGCGCCAGCAGCCAAGGAAGCGGTACTCCTAGCACAGATACGCAGTATTTT
CASSQGSGTPSTDTQYF
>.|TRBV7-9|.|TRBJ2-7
TGTGCCAGCAGCTCCCTCCACGAGCAGTACTTC
CASSSLHEQYF
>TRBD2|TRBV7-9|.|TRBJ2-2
TGTGCCAGCAGCTTACTAGCGGGGGGAACCGGGGAGCTGTTTTTT
CASSLLAGGTGELFF
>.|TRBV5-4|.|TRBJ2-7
TGTGCCAGCAGCTTCCCTAGCAAGGACGAGCAGTACTTC
CASSFPSKDEQYF
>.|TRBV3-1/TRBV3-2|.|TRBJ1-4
TGTGCCAGCAGCCATTCTACAGGCGGGGGTGAAAAACTGTTTTTT
CASSHSTGGGEKLFF
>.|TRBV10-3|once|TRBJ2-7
TGTGCCATCAGTGGGGACGGCTCCTACGAGCAGTACTTC
CAISGDGSYEQYF
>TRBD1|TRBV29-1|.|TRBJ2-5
TGCAGCGTTGGGGGGCTACAGGGGGCGGAGACCCAGTACTTC
CSVGGLQGAETQYF
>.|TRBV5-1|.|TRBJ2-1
TGCGCCAGCAGCACTACACTGGTAAGAGAGCAGTTCTTC
CASSTTLVREQFF
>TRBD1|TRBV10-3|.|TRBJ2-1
TGTGCCATCAGTGCTGACAGGGACCAGTCCAATGAGCAGTTCTTC
CAISADRDQSNEQFF
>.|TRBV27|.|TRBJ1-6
TGTGCCAGCAGTTTATTATCCGGGGCCCGTAGCAGTTCACCCCTCCACTTT
CASSLLSGARSSSPLHF
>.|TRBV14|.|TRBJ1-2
TGTGCCAGCAGCCAAGTAGCAGGGTTCCCCGGTGGCTACACCTTC
CASSQVAGFPGGYTF
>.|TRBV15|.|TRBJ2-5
TGTGCCACCAGCAAACCCCGGGGAGAGACCCAGTACTTC
CATSKPRGETQYF
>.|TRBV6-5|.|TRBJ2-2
TGTGCCAGCAGTTACTCGAGGGTTCATGTGGTCGGGGAGCTGTTTTTT
CASSYSRVHVVGELFF
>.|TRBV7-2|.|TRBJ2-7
TGTGCCAGCCTGTTGGGCGGGTCCTACGAGCAGTACTTC
CASLLGGSYEQYF
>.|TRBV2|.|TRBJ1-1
TGTGCCAGCAGAGGGGGAGGGAACACTGAAGCTTTCTTT
CASRGGGNTEAFF
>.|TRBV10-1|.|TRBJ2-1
TGCGCCAGCAGCGCCTCGCGGGGTGGGGTGGGGTATGAGCAGTTCTTC
CASSASRGGVGYEQFF
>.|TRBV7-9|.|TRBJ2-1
TGTGCCAGCAGCTTAGCGGGAGAGAATGAGCAGTTCTTC
CASSLAGENEQFF
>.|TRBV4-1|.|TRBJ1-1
TGCGCCAGCAGCCCTAGGGGAGGGAGAAACACTGAAGCTTTCTTT
CASSPRGGRNTEAFF
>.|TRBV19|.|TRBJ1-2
TGTGCCAGTAGTGAAGGGTTGGGTGGCTACACCTTC
CASSEGLGGYTF
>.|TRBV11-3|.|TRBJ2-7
TGTGCCAGCAGCCACGGTCACGAGCAGTACTTC
CASSHGHEQYF
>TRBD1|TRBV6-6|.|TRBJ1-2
TGTGCCAGCAGTCCGAGACAGGGTTGGTATGGCTACACCTTC
CASSPRQGWYGYTF
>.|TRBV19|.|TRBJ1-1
TGTGCCAGTAGTATCCAGGGCTCGTCCCTTGAAGCTTTCTTT
CASSIQGSSLEAFF
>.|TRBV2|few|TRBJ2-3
TGTGCCAGCAGTCTGTCGGCAGATACGCAGTATTTT
CASSLSADTQYF
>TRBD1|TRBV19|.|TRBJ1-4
TGTGCCAGTAGTCCCGGGACAGGGCTTTTGTTTTCAGCTAATGAAAAACTGTTTTTT
CASSPGTGLLFSANEKLFF
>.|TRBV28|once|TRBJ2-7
TGTGCCTCCGGGGCAACCTCCTACGAGCAGTACTTC
CASGATSYEQYF
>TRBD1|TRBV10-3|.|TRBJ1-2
TGTGCCTCCGAGGCAGGGGGACGAACTAACTATGGCTACACCTTC
CASEAGGRTNYGYTF
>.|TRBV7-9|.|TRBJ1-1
TGTGCCAGCAGCCTCTCCCCTCCAGGGTGGAGCACTGAAGCTTTCTTT
CASSLSPPGWSTEAFF
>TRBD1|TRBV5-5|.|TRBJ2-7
TGTGCCAGCAGCTTGGCCAGGACAGGGAGCGAGCAGTACTTC
CASSLARTGSEQYF
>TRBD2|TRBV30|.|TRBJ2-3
TGTGCCTGGAGTGTAGGTAGCGGGAGCATCACAGATACGCAGTATTTT
CAWSVGSGSITDTQYF
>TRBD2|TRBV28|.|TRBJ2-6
TGTGCCAGCAGTCCCCCCGGGGGGGTAGGTGGGGCCAACGTCCTGACTTTC
CASSPPGGVGGANVLTF
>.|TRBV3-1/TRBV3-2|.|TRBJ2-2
TGTGCCAGCAGCCAAGGCCTGGGAGGAACCGGGGAGCTGTTTTTT
CASSQGLGGTGELFF
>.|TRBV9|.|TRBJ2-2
TGTGCCAGCAACCCGGACGGTACCGGGGAGCTGTTTTTT
CASNPDGTGELFF
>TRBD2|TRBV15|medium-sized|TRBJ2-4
TGTGCCACCAGCACTTCTAGGACTAGCGGTCTAGCCAAAAACATTCAGTACTTC
CATSTSRTSGLAKNIQYF
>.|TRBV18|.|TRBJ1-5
TGTGCCAGCTCAGCCCAGGTTATCAATCAGCCCCAGCATTTT
CASSAQVINQPQHF
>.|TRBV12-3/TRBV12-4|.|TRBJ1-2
TGTGCCAGCAAACGGGACGGCCGGGGAGGCTACACCTTC
CASKRDGRGGYTF
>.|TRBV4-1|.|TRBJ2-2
TGCGCCGGGGGTAAATCCGGGGAGCTGTTTTTT
CAGGKSGELFF
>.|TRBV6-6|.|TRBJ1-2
TGTGCCAGCAGTTACGACACAGGGAAGGATGGCTACACCTTC
CASSYDTGKDGYTF
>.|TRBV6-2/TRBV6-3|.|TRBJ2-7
TGTGCCAGCAGTTATGGGACCCCCAGCGAGCAGTACTTC
CASSYGTPSEQYF
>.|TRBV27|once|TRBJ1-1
TGTGCCAGCAGCGACCAGGGAAGGGACACTGAAGCTTTCTTT
CASSDQGRDTEAFF
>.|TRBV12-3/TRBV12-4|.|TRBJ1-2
TGTGCCAGCAGTTCCCCAGGAGATCAAGGCTACACCTTC
CASSSPGDQGYTF